This T cell receptor (beta chain) is from a study of neoadjuvant anti-PD-1 for oral cavity cancer. Whole-study context: Nivolumab at 3 mg/kg was mostly given biweekly, three to four doses, pre-surgery.

Libraries were prepared by immunoSEQ multiplex PCR; TCRdb keeps only in-frame clonotypes and omits some of them. The profile shows around 15,000 clones, just over 65% of them singletons. This CDR3 comprises 14 residues. Trimming stripped 1 base from V and 8 bases from J, with 14 bases between. CDR1 SGHAT and CDR2 FQNNGV come from the germline V gene. This clone was detected only once. Patients had newly diagnosed, untreated stage II-IVA oral cavity squamous cell carcinoma. Analysis of PBMCs was direct, with no culture step. Specimen: PBMCs, collected before nivolumab (anti-PD-1) treatment. This chain joins TRBV11-2 and TRBJ1-1; TRBD1 is a possible D gene (5 bases). This TCR came from a person aged 40 to 85 with oral cavity squamous cell carcinoma. CDR3: CASSLGPREGEAFF. In nucleotides, the CDR3 is TGTGCCAGCAGCTTAGGTCCCAGGGAGGGGGAAGCTTTCTTT.